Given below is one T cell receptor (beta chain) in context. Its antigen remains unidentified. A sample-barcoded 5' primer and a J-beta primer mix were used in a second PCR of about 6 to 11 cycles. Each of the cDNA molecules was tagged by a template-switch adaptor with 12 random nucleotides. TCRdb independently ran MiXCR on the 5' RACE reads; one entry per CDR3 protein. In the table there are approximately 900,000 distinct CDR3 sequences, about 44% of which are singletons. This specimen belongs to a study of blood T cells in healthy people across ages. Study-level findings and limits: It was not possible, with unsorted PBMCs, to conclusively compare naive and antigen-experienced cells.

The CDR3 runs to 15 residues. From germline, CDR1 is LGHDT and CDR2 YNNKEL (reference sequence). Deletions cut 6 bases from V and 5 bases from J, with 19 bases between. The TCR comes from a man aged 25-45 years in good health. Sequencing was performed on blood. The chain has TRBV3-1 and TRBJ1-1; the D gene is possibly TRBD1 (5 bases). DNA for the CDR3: TGTGCCAGCAGAAAAGAAACAGGCTTCGGGACTGAAGCTTTCTTT. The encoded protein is CASRKETGFGTEAFF.